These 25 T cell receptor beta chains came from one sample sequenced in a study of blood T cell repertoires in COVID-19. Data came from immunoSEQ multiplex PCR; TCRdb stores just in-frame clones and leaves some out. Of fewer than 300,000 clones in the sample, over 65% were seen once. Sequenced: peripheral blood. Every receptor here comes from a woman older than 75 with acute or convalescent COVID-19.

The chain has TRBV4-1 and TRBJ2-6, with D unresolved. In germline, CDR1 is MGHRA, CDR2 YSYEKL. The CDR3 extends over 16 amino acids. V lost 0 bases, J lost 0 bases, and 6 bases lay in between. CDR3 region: CASSQEAVSGANVLTF. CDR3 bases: TGCGCCAGCAGCCAAGAGGCGGTCTCTGGGGCCAACGTCCTGACTTTC.

CDR3 in amino acids: CASRGQSSYNSPLHF. DNA of the CDR3: TGTGCCAGCAGGGGGCAGAGCTCCTATAATTCACCCCTCCACTTT. V gene TRBV6-5 combines with J gene TRBJ1-6; TRBD1 is a possible D gene (5 bases). CDR1 and CDR2 (germline): MNHEY, SVGAGI. V shed 6 bases and J shed 0 bases, with 9 bases lying between them. The CDR3 sequence is 15 residues long.

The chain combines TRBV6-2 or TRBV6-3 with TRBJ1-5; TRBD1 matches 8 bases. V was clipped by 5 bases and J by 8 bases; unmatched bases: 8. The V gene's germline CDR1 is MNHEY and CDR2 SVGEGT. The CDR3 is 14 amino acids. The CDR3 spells CASSNTRGREPQHF. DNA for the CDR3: TGTGCCAGCAGTAACACCAGGGGGCGGGAGCCCCAGCATTTT.

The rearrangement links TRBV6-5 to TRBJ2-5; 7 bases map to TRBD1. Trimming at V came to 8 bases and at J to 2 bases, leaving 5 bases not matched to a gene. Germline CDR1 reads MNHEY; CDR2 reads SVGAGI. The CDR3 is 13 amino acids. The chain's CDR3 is CASQRGLQETQYF. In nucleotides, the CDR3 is TGTGCCAGCCAAAGGGGGCTTCAAGAGACCCAGTACTTC.

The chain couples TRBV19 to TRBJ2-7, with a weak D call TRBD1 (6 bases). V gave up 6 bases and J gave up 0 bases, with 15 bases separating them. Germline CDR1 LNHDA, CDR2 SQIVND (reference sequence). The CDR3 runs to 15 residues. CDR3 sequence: CASRYRDISSYEQYF. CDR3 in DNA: TGTGCCAGTAGATACCGGGACATCAGCTCCTACGAGCAGTACTTC.

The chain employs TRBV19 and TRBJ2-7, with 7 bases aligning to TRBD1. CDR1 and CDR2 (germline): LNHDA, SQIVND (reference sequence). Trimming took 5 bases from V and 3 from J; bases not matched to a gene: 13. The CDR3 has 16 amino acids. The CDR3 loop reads CASSQVGQEPYYEQYF. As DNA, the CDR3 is TGTGCCAGTAGTCAGGTCGGACAGGAACCTTACTACGAGCAGTACTTC.

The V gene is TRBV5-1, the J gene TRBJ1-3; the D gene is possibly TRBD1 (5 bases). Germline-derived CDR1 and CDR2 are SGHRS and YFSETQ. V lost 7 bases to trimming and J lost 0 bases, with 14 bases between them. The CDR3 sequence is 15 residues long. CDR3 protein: CASQEGASSGNTIYF. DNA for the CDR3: TGCGCCAGCCAGGAAGGGGCAAGCTCTGGAAACACCATATATTTT.

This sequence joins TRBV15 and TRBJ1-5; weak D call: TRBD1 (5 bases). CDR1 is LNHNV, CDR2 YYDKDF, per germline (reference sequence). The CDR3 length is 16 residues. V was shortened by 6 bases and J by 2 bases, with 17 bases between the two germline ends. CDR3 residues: CATRGSGGVGNQPQHF. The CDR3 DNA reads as TGTGCCACCAGGGGGTCGGGAGGGGTCGGCAATCAGCCCCAGCATTTT.

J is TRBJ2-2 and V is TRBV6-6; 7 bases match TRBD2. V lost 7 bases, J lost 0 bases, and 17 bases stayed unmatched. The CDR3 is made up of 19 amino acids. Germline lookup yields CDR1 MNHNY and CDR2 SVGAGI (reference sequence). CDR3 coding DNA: TGTGCCAGCAATCGAGTCCGGGCGGGAGTAGGTACGAACACCGGGGAGCTGTTTTTT. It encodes CASNRVRAGVGTNTGELFF.

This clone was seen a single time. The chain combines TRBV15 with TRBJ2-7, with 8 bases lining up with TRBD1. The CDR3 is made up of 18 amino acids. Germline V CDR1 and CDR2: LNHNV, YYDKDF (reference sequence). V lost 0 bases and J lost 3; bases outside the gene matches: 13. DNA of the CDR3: TGTGCCACCAGCAGAGAAACCGCCGCAGACAGGGGTCACTACGAGCAGTACTTC. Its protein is CATSRETAADRGHYEQYF.

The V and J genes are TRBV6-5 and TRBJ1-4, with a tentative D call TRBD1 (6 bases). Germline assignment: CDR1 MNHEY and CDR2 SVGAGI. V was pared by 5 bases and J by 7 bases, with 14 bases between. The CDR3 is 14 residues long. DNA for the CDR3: TGTGCCAGCAGTCCACAGGGCCAGGGTGAAAAACTGTTTTTT. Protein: CASSPQGQGEKLFF.

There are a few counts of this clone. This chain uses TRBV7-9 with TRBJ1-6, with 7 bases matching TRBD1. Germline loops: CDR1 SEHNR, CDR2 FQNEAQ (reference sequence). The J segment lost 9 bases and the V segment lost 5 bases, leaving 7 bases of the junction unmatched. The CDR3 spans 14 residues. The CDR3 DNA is TGTGCCAGCAGCCAGACAGGGAGAGCTTCACCCCTCCACTTT. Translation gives CASSQTGRASPLHF.

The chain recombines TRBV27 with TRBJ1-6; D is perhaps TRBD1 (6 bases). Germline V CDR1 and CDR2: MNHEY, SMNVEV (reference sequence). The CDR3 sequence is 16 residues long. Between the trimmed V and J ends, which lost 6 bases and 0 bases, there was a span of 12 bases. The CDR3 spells CASSRTGLSYNSPLHF. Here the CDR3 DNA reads TGTGCCAGCAGCCGAACAGGGCTCTCCTATAATTCACCCCTCCACTTT.

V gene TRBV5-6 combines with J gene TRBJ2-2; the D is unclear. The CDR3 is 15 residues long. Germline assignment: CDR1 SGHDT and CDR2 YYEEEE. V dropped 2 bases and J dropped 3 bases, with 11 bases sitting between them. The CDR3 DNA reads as TGTGCCAGCAGCTTCCTAGTGCAGCACACCGGGGAGCTGTTTTTT. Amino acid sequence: CASSFLVQHTGELFF.

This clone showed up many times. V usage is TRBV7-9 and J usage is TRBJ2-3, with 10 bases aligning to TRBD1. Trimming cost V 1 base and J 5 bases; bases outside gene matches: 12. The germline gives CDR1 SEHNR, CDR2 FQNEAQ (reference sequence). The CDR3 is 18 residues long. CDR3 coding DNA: TGTGCCAGCAGCTTAGGGGACAGGGGCCTCTCAGAGAGAGATACGCAGTATTTT. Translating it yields CASSLGDRGLSERDTQYF.

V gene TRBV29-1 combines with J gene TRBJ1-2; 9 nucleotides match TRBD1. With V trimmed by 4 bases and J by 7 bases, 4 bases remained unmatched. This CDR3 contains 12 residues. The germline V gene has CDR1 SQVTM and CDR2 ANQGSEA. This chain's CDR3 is CSVGDRVGGYTF. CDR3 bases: TGCAGCGTTGGGGACAGGGTGGGTGGCTACACCTTC. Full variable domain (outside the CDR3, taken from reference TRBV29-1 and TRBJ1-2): SAVISQKPSRDICQRGTSLTIQCQVDSQVTMMFWYRQQPGQSLTLIATANQGSEATYESGFVIDKFPISRPNLTFSTLTVSNMSPEDSSIYLCSVGDRVGGYTFGSGTRLTVV.

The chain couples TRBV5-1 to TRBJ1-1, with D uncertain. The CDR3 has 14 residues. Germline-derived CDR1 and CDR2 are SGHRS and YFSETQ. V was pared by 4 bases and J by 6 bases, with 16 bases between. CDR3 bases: TGCGCCAGCAGCCCCGATCAGGCTTGGGCTGAAGCTTTCTTT. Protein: CASSPDQAWAEAFF.

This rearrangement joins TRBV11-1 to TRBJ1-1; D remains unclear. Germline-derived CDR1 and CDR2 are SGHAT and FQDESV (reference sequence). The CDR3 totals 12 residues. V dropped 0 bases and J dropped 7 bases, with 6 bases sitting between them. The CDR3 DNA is TGTGCCAGCAGCTTAGCGGCCCGTGAAGCTTTCTTT. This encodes CASSLAAREAFF.

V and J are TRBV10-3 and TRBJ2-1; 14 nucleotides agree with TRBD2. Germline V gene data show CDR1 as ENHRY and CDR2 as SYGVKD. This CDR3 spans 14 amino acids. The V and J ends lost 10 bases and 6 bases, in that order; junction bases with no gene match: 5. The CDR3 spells CATSTSGGGNEQFF. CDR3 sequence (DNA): TGTGCCACCTCGACTAGCGGGGGGGGCAATGAGCAGTTCTTC.

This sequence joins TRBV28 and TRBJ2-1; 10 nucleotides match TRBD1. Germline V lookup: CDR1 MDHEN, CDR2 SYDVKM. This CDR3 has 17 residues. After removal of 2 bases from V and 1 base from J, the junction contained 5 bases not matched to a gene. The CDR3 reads CASSLTPGQGSYNEQFF. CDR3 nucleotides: TGTGCCAGCAGTTTAACTCCGGGACAGGGGTCCTACAATGAGCAGTTCTTC.

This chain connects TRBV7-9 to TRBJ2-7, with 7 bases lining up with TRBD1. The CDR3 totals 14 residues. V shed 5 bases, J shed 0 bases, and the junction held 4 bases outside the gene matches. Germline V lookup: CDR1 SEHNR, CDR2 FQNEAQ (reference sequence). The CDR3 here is CASSLQGLSYEQYF. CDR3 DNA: TGTGCCAGCAGCCTACAGGGGCTCTCCTACGAGCAGTACTTC.

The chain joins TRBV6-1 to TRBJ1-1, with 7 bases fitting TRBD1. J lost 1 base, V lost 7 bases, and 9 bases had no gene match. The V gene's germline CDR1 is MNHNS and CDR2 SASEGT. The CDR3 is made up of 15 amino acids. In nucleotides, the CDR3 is TGTGCCAGCACCAATGCGAACAGGGGGAACACTGAAGCTTTCTTT. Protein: CASTNANRGNTEAFF.

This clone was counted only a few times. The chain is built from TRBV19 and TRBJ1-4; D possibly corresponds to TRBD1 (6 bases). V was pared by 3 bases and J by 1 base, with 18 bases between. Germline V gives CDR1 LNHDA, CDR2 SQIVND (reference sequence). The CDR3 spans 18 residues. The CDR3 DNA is TGTGCCAGTAGTATTATGAGACAGGCGAAACTAACTAATGAAAAACTGTTTTTT. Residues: CASSIMRQAKLTNEKLFF.

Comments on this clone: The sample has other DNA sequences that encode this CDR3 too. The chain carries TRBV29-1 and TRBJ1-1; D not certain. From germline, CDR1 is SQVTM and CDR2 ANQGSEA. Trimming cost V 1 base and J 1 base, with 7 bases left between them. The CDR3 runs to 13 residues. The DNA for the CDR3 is TGCAGCGTTGAAGGACAAACGAACACTGAAGCTTTCTTT. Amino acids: CSVEGQTNTEAFF.

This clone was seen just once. CDR3 DNA: TGTGCCACGCGACAGGGGTCCTACGAGCAGTACTTC. Protein: CATRQGSYEQYF. The chain links TRBV28 to TRBJ2-7; TRBD1 aligns across 8 bases. This CDR3 is 12 amino acids long. After removal of 10 bases from V and 1 base from J, the junction contained 3 bases not matched to a gene. The germline gives CDR1 MDHEN, CDR2 SYDVKM.